What follows are 13 T cell receptor beta chains derived from one specimen sequenced in a study of T cells in narcolepsy. TCRdb's copy holds only in-frame clones and misses some; the assay was immunoSEQ multiplex PCR. Among around 32,000 clones listed, roughly three quarters were seen once. Material: CD45RA- memory CD4+ T cells from PBMCs. The origin of the receptors is a human donor with narcolepsy.

The chain couples TRBV5-4 to TRBJ1-2; no reliable D call. CDR1 is SGHNT and CDR2 is YYREEE in the germline V gene (reference sequence). The CDR3 is 15 amino acids. The germline V and J ends were trimmed by 0 bases and 1 base, with 10 bases remaining between them. The chain's CDR3 is CASSLGTAGNYGYTF. The CDR3 nucleotides are TGTGCCAGCAGCTTGGGGACCGCTGGTAACTATGGCTACACCTTC.

The chain links TRBV18 to TRBJ1-5, with 7 bases lining up with TRBD1. The junction had 8 bases not matched to a gene; V was cut back by 3 bases and J by 3 bases. Germline CDR1 reads KGHSH; CDR2 reads LQKENI. The CDR3 has 16 amino acids. CDR3 loop: CASSPPGGLDNQPQHF. The CDR3 DNA is TGTGCCAGCTCACCCCCAGGGGGTCTAGACAATCAGCCCCAGCATTTT.

The CDR3 region has the DNA TGCGCCAGCAGCCCTCGGGACGCGCCCGGGGAGCTGTTTTTT. It translates to CASSPRDAPGELFF. The rearrangement links TRBV5-1 to TRBJ2-2; D is perhaps TRBD1 or TRBD2 (5 bases each). Trimming took off 4 bases at V and 6 bases at J, with 13 bases between the two ends. The CDR3 loop spans 14 amino acids. Germline CDR1 SGHRS, CDR2 YFSETQ.

The CDR3 reads CASRPGLAGTDTQYF. The CDR3 DNA sequence: TGCGCCAGCAGACCGGGACTAGCGGGAACAGATACGCAGTATTTT. The rearrangement uses TRBV10-1 and TRBJ2-3; 13 bases are a match to TRBD2. Germline V gene data show CDR1 as WNHNN and CDR2 as SYGVQD (reference sequence). V lost 6 bases to trimming and J lost 3 bases; unmatched junction nucleotides: 3. The CDR3 spans 15 residues.

This sequence joins TRBV7-2 and TRBJ2-3; D perhaps matches TRBD2 (6 bases). V was cut by 1 base and J by 4 bases, with 12 bases left in between. Germline CDR1 SGHTA, CDR2 FQGNSA. This CDR3 contains 15 residues. CDR3 DNA: TGTGCCAGCAGCTTAGACGGGAGAAGTTCAGATACGCAGTATTTT. Amino acids: CASSLDGRSSDTQYF.

CDR3 sequence reads: CASSLPGQGNNEQFF. The CDR3 DNA follows: TGTGCCAGTAGTCTACCGGGACAGGGCAACAATGAGCAGTTCTTC. The chain is built from TRBV19 and TRBJ2-1; 9 bases match TRBD1. CDR1 is LNHDA and CDR2 is SQIVND in the germline V gene (reference sequence). CDR3 length equals 15 residues. The trim removed 5 bases at V and 5 bases at J, leaving 7 bases unmatched. Together with reference TRBV19 and TRBJ2-1, the CDR3 gives the full variable domain: DGGITQSPKYLFRKEGQNVTLSCEQNLNHDAMYWYRQDPGQGLRLIYYSQIVNDFQKGDIAEGYSVSREKKESFPLTVTSAQKNPTAFYLCASSLPGQGNNEQFFGPGTRLTVL.

A word on this clone: Other DNA variants within this sample encode the same CDR3. The J gene is TRBJ1-4, the V gene TRBV30; possibly TRBD1 for D (5 bases). Trimming stripped 3 bases from V and 8 bases from J, with 13 bases between. The CDR3 consists of 13 residues. CDR1 is GTSNPN and CDR2 is SVGIG in the germline V gene (reference sequence). CDR3 loop: CAWSWQGGEKLFF. For the CDR3, the DNA is TGTGCCTGGAGCTGGCAGGGTGGGGAAAAACTGTTTTTT.

The chain recombines TRBV9 with TRBJ2-7; 9 bases fit TRBD1. Germline CDR1 and CDR2: SGDLS and YYNGEE. V lost 0 bases and J lost 6; bases outside the gene matches: 7. This CDR3 spans 15 amino acids. CDR3 amino acids: CASSVDGTGRAEQYF. As DNA, the CDR3 is TGTGCCAGCAGCGTAGATGGGACAGGGCGGGCCGAGCAGTACTTC. The full variable domain, with the rest looked up from reference TRBV9 and TRBJ2-7, is DSGVTQTPKHLITATGQRVTLRCSPRSGDLSVYWYQQSLDQGLQFLIQYYNGEERAKGNILERFSAQQFPDLHSELNLSSLELGDSALYFCASSVDGTGRAEQYFGPGTRLTVT.

The V gene is TRBV7-6, the J gene TRBJ2-1; D is unclear. From germline, CDR1 is SGHVS and CDR2 FNYEAQ. V was shortened by 1 base and J by 6 bases, with 10 bases between the two germline ends. The CDR3 runs to 14 residues. The CDR3 DNA sequence: TGTGCCAGCAGCTTAGGGGGTTTAGTCAATGAGCAGTTCTTC. Its protein product is CASSLGGLVNEQFF.

This chain joins TRBV4-2 and TRBJ2-7; 10 bases are shared with TRBD2. This CDR3 is 20 amino acids long. The V and J ends lost 0 bases and 7 bases, in that order; junction bases with no gene match: 21. CDR1 is LGHNA and CDR2 is YNFKEQ in the germline V gene. This CDR3 is CASSQDPASGSLGSLREQYF. The CDR3 DNA is TGTGCCAGCAGCCAAGATCCGGCTAGCGGGAGTTTGGGGTCCCTGCGTGAGCAGTACTTC.

The chain couples TRBV10-2 to TRBJ2-5, with D perhaps TRBD1 or TRBD2 (6 bases each). The CDR3 runs 13 residues. Trimming removed 5 bases from V and 5 bases from J, with 12 bases in between. Germline lookup yields CDR1 WSHSY and CDR2 SAAADI. The CDR3: CASSMGGVETQYF. Written as DNA, the CDR3 is TGCGCCAGCAGTATGGGGGGCGTTGAGACCCAGTACTTC.

The chain is built from TRBV7-3 and TRBJ2-1, with TRBD2 matching 7 bases. CDR1 is SGHTA, CDR2 FQGTGA, per germline. J was trimmed by 9 bases and V by 1 base; bases with no gene match: 9. The CDR3 loop spans 15 amino acids. The CDR3 DNA is TGTGCCAGCAGCTTAAAGGCTGGCGGGAGTGCTGAGCAGTTCTTC. It codes for CASSLKAGGSAEQFF.

The gene calls are TRBV7-2 and TRBJ2-7, with 10 bases fitting TRBD2. CDR1 is SGHTA and CDR2 is FQGNSA in the germline V gene. After removal of 2 bases from V and 7 bases from J, the junction contained 11 bases not matched to a gene. The length of the CDR3 is 16 residues. The DNA for the CDR3 is TGTGCCAGCAGCTTACTTCCTAGCGGGAGTACCGATGAGCAGTACTTC. Its protein product is CASSLLPSGSTDEQYF.